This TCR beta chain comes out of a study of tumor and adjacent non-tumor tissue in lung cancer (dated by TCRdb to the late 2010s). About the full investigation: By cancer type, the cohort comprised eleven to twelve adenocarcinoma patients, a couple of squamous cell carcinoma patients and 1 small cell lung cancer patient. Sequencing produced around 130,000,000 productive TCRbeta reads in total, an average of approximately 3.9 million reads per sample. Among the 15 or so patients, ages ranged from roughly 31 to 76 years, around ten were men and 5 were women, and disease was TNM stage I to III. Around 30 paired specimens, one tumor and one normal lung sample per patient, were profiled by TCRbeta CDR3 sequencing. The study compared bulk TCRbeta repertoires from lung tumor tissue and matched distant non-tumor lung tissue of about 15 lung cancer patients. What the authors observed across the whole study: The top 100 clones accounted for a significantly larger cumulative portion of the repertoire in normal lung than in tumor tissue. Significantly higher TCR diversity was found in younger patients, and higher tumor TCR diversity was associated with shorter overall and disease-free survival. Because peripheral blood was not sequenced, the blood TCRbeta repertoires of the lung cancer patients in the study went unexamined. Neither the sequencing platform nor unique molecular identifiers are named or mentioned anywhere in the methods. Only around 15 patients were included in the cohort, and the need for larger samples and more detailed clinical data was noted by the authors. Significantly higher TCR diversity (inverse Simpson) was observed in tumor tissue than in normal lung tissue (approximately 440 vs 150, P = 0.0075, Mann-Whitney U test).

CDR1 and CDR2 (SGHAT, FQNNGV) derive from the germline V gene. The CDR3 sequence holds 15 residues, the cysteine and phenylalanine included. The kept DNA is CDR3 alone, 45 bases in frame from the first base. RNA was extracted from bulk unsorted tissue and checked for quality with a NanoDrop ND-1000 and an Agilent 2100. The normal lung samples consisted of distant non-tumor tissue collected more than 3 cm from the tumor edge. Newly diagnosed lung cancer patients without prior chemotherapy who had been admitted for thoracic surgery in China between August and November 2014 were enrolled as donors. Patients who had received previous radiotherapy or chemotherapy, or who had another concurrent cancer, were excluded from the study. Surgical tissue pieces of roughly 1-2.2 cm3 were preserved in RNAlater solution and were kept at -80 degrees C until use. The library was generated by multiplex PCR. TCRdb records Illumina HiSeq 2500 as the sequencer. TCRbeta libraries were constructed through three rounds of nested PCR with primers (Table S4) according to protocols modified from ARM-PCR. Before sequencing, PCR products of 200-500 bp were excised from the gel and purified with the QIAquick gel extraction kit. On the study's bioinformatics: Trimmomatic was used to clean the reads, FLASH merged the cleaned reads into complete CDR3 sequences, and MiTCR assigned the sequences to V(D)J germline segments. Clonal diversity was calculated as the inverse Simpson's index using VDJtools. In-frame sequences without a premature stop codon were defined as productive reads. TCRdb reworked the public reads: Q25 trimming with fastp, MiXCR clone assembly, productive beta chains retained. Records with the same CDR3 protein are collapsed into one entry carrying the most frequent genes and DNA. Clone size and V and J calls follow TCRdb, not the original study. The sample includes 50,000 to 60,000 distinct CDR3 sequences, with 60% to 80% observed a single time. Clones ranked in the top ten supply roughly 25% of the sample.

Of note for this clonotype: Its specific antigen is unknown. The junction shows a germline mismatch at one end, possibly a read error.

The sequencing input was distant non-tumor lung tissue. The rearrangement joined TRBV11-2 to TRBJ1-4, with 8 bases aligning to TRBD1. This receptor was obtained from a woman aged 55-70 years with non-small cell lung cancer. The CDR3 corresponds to CASSATGAGGEKLFF. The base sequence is TGTGCCAGCAGTGCGACAGGGGCAGGGGGTGAAAAACTCTTTTTT.